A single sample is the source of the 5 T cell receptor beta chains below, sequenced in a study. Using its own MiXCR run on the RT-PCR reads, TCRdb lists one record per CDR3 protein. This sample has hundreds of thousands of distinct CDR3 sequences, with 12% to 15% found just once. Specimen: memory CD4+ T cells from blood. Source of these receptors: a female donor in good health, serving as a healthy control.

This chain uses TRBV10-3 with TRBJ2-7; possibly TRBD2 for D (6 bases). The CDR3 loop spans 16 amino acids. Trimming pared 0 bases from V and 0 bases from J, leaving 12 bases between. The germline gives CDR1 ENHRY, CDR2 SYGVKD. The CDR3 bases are TGTGCCATCAGTGAGTCGGTGCGGGGTAGCTCCTACGAGCAGTACTTC. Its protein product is CAISESVRGSSYEQYF.

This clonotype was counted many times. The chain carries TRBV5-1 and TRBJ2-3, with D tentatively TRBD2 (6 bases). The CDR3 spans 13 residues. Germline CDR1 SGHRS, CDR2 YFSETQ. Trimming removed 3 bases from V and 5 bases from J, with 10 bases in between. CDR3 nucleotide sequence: TGCGCCAGCAGCTCGGACTACCGAGATACGCAGTATTTT. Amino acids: CASSSDYRDTQYF.

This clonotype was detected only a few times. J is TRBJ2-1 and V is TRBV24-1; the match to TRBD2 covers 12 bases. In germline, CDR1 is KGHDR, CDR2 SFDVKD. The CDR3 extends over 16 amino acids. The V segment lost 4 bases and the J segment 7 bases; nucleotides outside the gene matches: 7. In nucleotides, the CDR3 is TGTGCCACCAGTGAACATCGACTAGCGGGAGCGAATGAGCAGTTCTTC. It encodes CATSEHRLAGANEQFF.

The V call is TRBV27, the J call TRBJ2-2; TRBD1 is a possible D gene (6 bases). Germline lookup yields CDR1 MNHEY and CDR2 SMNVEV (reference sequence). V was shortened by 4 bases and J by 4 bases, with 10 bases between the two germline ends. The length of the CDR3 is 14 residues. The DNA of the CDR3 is TGTGCCAGCAGTTCGGACAGCCCCACCGGGGAGCTGTTTTTT. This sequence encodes CASSSDSPTGELFF.

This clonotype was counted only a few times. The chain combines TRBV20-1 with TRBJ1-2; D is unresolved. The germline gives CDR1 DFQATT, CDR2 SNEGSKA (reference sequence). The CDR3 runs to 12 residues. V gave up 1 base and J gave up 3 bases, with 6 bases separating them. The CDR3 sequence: CSARGRHYGYTF. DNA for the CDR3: TGCAGTGCTAGAGGGCGGCACTATGGCTACACCTTC.